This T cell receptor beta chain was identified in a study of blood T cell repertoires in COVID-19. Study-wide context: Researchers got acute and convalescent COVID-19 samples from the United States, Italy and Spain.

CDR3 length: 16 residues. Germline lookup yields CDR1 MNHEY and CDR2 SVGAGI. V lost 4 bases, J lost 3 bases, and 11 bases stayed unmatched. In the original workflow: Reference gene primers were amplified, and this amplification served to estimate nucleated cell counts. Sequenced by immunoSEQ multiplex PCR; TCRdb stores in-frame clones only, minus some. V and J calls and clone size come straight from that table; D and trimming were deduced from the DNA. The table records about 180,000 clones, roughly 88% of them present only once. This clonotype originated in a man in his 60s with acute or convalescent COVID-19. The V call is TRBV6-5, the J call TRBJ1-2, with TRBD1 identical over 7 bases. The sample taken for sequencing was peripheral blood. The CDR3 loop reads CASSSQGGGAYYGYTF. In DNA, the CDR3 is TGTGCCAGCAGTTCCCAGGGGGGTGGGGCGTACTATGGCTACACCTTC.